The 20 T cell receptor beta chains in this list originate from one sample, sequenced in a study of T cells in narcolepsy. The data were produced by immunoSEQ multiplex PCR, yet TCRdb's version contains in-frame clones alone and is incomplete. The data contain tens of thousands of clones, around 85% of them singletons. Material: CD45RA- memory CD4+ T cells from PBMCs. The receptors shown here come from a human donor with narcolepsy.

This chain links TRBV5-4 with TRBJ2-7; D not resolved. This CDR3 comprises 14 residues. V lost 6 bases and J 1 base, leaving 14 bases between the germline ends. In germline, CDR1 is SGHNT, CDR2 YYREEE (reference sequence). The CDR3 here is CASNDRGASYEQYF. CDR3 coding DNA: TGTGCCAGCAACGATAGAGGCGCTTCCTACGAGCAGTACTTC.

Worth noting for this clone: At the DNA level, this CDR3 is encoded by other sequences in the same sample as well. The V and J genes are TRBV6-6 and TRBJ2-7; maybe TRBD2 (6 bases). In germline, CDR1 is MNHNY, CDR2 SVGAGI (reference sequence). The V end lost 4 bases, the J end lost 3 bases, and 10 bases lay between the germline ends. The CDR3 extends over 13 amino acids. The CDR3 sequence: CASSLGGVYEQYF. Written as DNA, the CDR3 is TGTGCCAGCAGTTTAGGAGGGGTCTACGAGCAGTACTTC.

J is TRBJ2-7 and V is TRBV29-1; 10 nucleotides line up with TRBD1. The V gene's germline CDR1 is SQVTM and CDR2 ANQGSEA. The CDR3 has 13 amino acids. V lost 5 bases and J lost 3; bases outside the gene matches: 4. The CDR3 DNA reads TGCAGCGTTCTCCGGGACAGGGGCTACGAGCAGTACTTC. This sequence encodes CSVLRDRGYEQYF.

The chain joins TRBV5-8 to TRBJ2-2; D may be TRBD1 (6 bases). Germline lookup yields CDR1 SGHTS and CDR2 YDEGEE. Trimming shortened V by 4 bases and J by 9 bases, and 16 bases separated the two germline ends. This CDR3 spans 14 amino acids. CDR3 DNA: TGTGCCAGCAGCCGACTACAGGGACAAAGGGAGCTGTTTTTT. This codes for CASSRLQGQRELFF.

The CDR3 is CASSPLTGGRLGTEAFF. CDR3 coding DNA: TGTGCCAGCAGCCCCCTAACAGGGGGCCGGTTAGGCACTGAAGCTTTCTTT. The chain combines TRBV5-4 with TRBJ1-1; 9 bases match TRBD1. The germline V gene has CDR1 SGHNT and CDR2 YYREEE (reference sequence). Trimming at V came to 4 bases and at J to 4 bases, leaving 14 bases not matched to a gene. The CDR3 loop spans 17 amino acids.

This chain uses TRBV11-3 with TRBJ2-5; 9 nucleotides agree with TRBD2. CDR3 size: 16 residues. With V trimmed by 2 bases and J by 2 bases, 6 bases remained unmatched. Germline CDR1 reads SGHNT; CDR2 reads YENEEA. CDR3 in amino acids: CASSLRASGAQETQYF. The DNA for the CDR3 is TGTGCCAGCAGCTTAAGGGCTAGCGGGGCTCAAGAGACCCAGTACTTC.

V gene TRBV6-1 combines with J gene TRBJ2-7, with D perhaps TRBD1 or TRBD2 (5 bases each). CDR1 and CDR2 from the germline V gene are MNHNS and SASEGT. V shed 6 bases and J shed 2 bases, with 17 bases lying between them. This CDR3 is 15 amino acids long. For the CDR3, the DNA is TGTGCCAGCAGCCCATACCGGGACGGGACCTACGAGCAGTACTTC. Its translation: CASSPYRDGTYEQYF.

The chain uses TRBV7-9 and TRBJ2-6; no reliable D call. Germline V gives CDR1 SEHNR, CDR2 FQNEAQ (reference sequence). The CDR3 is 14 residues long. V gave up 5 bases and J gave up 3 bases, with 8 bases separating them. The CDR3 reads CASSRFGGANVLTF. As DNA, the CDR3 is TGTGCCAGCAGCCGATTCGGTGGGGCCAACGTCCTGACTTTC. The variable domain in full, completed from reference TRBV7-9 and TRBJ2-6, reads DTGVSQNPRHKITKRGQNVTFRCDPISEHNRLYWYRQTLGQGPEFLTYFQNEAQLEKSRLLSDRFSAERPKGSFSTLEIQRTEQGDSAMYLCASSRFGGANVLTFGAGSRLTVL.

CDR3 residues: CASVGSGSYNEQFF. CDR3 DNA sequence: TGCGCCAGCGTAGGTAGCGGGAGTTACAATGAGCAGTTCTTC. The V gene is TRBV5-1, the J gene TRBJ2-1, with TRBD2 matching over 9 bases. V gave up 7 bases and J gave up 4 bases; unmatched junction bases: 6. The CDR3 totals 14 residues. Germline V lookup: CDR1 SGHRS, CDR2 YFSETQ.

The CDR3 coding sequence is TGTGCCAGCAGCTTACGGGGGGTGAACACTGAAGCTTTCTTT. It codes for CASSLRGVNTEAFF. The V and J genes are TRBV11-2 and TRBJ1-1; maybe TRBD1 (5 bases). Between the trimmed V and J ends, which lost 2 bases and 0 bases, there was a span of 7 bases. From germline, CDR1 is SGHAT and CDR2 FQNNGV. This CDR3 spans 14 amino acids.

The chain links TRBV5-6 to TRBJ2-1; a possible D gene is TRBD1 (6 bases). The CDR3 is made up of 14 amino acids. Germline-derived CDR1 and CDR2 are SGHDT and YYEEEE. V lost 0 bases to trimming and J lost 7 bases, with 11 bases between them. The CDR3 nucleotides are TGTGCCAGCAGCTTGGTACAGGGTACGAATGAGCAGTTCTTC. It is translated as CASSLVQGTNEQFF.

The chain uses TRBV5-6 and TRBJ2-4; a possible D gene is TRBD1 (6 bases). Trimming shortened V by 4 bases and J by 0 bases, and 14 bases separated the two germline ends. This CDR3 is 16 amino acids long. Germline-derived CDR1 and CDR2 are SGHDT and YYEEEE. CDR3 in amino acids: CASSRWGRIAKNIQYF. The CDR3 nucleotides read TGTGCCAGCAGCCGTTGGGGGCGAATAGCCAAAAACATTCAGTACTTC.

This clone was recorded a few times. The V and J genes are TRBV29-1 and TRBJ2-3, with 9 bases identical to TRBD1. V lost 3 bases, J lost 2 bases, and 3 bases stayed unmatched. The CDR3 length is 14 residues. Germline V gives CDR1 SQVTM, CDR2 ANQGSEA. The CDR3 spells CSVDRDRDTDTQYF. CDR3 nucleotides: TGCAGCGTTGACCGGGACAGGGACACAGATACGCAGTATTTT.

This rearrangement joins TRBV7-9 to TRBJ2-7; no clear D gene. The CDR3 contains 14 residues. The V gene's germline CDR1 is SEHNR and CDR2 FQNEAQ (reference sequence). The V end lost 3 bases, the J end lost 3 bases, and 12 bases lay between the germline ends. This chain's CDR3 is CASSLLSGNYEQYF. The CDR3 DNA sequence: TGTGCCAGCAGCTTGCTTTCTGGAAACTACGAGCAGTACTTC.

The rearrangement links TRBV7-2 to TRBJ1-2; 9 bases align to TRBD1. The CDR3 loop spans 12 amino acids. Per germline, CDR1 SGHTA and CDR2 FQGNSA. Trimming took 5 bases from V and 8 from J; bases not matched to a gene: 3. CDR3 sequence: CASSGDRAGYTF. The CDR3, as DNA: TGTGCCAGCAGCGGGGACAGGGCGGGCTACACCTTC.

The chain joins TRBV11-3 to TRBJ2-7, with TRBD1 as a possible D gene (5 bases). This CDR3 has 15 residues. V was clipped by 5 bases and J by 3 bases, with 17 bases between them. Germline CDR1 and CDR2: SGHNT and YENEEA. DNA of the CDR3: TGTGCCAGCAGCCACCCCGCAGGGTCTTTCTACGAGCAGTACTTC. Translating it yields CASSHPAGSFYEQYF.

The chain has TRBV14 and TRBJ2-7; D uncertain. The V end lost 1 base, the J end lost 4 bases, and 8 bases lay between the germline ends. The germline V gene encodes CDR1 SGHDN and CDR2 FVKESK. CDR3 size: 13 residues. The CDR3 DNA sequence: TGTGCCAGCAGCCAAGGCGGAGTATACGAGCAGTACTTC. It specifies CASSQGGVYEQYF.

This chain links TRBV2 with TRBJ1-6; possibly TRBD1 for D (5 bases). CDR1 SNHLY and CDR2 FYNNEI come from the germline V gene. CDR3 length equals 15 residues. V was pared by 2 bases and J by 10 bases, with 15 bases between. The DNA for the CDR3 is TGTGCCAGCAGTGAATCCCGGGGGGTAGGCTCACCCCTCCACTTT. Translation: CASSESRGVGSPLHF.

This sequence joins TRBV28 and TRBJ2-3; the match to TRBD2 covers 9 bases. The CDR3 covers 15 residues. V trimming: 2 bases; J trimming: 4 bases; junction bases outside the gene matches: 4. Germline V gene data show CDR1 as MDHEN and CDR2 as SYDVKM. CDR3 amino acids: CASSLAGGQADTQYF. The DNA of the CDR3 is TGTGCCAGCAGTTTAGCGGGGGGGCAAGCAGATACGCAGTATTTT.

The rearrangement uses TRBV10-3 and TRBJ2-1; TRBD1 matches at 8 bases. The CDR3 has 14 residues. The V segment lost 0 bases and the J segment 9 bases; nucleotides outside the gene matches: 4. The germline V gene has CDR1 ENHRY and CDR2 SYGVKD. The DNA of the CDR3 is TGTGCCATCAGTGAGTCCAGGGGGCCGGGTGAGCAGTTCTTC. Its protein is CAISESRGPGEQFF.